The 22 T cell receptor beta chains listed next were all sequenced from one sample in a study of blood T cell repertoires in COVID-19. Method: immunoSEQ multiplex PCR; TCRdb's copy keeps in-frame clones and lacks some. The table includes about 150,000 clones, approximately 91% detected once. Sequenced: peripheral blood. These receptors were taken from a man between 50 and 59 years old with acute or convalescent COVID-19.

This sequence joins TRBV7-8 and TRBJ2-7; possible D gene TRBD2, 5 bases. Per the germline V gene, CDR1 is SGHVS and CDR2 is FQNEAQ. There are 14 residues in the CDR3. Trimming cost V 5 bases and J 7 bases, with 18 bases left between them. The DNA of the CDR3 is TGTGCCAGCAGCCCTAGCCCCGGCTCGGGAGAGCAGTACGTC. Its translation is CASSPSPGSGEQYV.

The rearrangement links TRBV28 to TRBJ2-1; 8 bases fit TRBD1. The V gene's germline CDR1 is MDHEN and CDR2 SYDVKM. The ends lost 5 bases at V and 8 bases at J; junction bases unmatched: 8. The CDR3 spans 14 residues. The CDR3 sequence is CASSEAGGSDEQFF. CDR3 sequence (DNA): TGTGCCAGCAGTGAGGCAGGGGGCTCGGATGAGCAGTTCTTC.

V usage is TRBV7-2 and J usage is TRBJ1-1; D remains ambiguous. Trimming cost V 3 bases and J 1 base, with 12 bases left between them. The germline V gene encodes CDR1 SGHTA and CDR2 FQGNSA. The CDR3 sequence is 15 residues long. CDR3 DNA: TGTGCCAGCAGCTTTAGGAGGGCGGGGAACACTGAAGCTTTCTTT. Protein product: CASSFRRAGNTEAFF.

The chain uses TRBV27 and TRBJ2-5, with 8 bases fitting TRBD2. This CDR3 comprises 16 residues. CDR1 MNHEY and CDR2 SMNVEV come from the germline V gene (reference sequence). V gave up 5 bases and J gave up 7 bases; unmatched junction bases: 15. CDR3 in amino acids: CASSPLGGAQSGTQYF. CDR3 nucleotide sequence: TGTGCCAGCAGTCCCCTCGGGGGGGCTCAATCAGGGACCCAGTACTTC.

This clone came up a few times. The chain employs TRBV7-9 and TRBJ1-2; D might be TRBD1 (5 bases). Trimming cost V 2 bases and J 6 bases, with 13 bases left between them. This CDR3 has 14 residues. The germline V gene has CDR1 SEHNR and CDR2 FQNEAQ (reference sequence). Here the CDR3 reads CASSLLGGSDGYTF. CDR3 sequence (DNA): TGTGCCAGCAGCTTACTGGGGGGGTCGGATGGCTACACCTTC.

The CDR3, as DNA: TGTGCCAGCAGTGATACTGGCAGGGGACTAGCGGGAGGGGACGAGCAGTACTTC. This sequence encodes CASSDTGRGLAGGDEQYF. The chain carries TRBV2 and TRBJ2-7, with 16 bases that match TRBD2. Per germline, CDR1 SNHLY and CDR2 FYNNEI. This CDR3 is 18 amino acids long. Trimming at V came to 3 bases and at J to 5 bases, leaving 10 bases not matched to a gene.

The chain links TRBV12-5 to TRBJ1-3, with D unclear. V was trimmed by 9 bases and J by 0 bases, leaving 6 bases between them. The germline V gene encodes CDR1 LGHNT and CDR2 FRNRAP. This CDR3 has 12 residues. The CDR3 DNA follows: TGTGCTAGCCGGGACTCTGGAAACACCATATATTTT. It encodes CASRDSGNTIYF.

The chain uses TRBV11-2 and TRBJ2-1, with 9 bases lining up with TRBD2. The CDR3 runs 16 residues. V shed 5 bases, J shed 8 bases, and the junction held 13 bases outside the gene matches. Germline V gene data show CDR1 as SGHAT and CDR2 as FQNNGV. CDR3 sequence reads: CASSRLWRGGQDEQFF. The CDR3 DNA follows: TGTGCCAGCAGCCGATTATGGCGGGGGGGCCAGGATGAGCAGTTCTTC.

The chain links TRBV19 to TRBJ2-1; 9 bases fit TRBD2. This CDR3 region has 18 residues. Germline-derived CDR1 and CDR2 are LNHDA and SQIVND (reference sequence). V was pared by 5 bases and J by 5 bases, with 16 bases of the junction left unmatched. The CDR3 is CASSPILRWREGNNEQFF. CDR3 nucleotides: TGTGCCAGTAGTCCCATCCTCCGTTGGCGGGAGGGCAACAATGAGCAGTTCTTC.

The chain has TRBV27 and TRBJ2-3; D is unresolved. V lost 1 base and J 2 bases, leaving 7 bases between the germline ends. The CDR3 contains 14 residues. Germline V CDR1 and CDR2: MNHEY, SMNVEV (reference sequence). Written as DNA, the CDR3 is TGTGCCAGCAGTTTATTGGGCAACACAGATACGCAGTATTTT. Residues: CASSLLGNTDTQYF.

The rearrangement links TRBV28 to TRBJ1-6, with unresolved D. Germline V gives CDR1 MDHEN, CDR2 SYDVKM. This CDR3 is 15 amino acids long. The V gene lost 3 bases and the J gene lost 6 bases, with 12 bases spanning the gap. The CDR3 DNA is TGTGCCAGCAGTTTCCCGGGATCAAGTAATTCACCCCTCCACTTT. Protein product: CASSFPGSSNSPLHF. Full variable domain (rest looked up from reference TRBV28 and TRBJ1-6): DVKVTQSSRYLVKRTGEKVFLECVQDMDHENMFWYRQDPGLGLRLIYFSYDVKMKEKGDIPEGYSVSREKKERFSLILESASTNQTSMYLCASSFPGSSNSPLHFGNGTRLTVT.

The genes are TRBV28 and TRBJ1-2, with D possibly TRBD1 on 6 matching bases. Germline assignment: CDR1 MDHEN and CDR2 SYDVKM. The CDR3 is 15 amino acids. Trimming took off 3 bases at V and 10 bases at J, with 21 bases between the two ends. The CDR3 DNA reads TGTGCCAGCAGTTTGGCGGCAATTGGGTCAGGGGACTACACCTTC. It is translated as CASSLAAIGSGDYTF.

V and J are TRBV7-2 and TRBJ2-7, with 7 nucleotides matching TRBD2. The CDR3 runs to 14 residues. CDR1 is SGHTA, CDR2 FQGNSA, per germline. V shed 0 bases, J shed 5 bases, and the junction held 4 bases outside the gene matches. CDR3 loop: CASSLAQGGNEQYV. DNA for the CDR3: TGTGCCAGCAGCTTAGCGCAGGGAGGGAACGAGCAGTACGTC.

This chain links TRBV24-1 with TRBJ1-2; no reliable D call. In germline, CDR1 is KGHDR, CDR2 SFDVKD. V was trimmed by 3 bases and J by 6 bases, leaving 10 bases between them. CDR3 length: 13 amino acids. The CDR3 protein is CATSDGRGDGYTF. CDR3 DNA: TGTGCCACCAGTGATGGCAGAGGTGATGGCTACACCTTC.

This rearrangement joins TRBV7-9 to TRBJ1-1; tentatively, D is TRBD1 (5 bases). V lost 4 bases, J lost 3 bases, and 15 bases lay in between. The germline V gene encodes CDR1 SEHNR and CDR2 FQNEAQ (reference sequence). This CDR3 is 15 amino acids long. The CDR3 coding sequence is TGTGCCAGCAGCTCGGGACTCACCGGGTACACTGAAGCTTTCTTT. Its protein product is CASSSGLTGYTEAFF.

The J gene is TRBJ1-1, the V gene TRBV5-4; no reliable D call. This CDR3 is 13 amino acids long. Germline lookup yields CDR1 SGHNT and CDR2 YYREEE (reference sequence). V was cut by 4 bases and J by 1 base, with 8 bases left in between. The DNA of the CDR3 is TGTGCCAGCAGCACCACAACGAACACTGAAGCTTTCTTT. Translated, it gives CASSTTTNTEAFF.

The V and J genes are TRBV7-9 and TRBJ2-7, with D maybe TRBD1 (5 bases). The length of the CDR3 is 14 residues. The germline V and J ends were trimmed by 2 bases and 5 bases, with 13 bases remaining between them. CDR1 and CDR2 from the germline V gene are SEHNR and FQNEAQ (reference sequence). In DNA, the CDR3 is TGTGCCAGCAGCTTAAGCCAGGGCGCCGACGAGCAGTACTTC. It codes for CASSLSQGADEQYF.

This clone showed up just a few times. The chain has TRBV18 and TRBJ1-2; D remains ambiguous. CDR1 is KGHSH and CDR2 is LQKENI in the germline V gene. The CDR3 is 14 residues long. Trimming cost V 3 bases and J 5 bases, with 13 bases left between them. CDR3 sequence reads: CASSPRQRIYGYTF. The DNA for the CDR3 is TGTGCCAGCTCACCGAGGCAACGGATTTATGGCTACACCTTC.

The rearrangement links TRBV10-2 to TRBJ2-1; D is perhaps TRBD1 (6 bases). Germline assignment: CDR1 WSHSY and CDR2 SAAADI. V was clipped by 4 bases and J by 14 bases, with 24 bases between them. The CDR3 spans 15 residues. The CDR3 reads CASSASGVRQGSKFF. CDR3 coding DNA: TGCGCCAGCAGTGCCTCAGGGGTTCGGCAAGGGAGCAAGTTCTTC.

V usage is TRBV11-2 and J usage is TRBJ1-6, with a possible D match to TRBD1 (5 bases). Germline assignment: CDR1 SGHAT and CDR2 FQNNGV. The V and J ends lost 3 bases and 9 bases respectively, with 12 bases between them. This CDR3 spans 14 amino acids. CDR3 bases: TGTGCCAGCAGCTTCGGCAGGGTGGGTTCACCCCTCCACTTT. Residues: CASSFGRVGSPLHF. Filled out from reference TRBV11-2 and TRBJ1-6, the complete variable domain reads EAGVAQSPRYKIIEKRQSVAFWCNPISGHATLYWYQQILGQGPKLLIQFQNNGVVDDSQLPKDRFSAERLKGVDSTLKIQPAKLEDSAVYLCASSFGRVGSPLHFGNGTRLTVT.

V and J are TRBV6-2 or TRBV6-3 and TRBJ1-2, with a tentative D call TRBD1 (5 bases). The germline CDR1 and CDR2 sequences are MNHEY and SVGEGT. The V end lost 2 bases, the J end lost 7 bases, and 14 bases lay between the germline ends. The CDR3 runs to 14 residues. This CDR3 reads CASSYQGDVGGYTF. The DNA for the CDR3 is TGTGCCAGCAGTTACCAGGGTGACGTAGGTGGCTACACCTTC.

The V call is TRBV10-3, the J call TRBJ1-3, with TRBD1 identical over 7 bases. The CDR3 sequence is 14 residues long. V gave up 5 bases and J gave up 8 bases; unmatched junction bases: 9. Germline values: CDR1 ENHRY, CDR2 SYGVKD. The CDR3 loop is CAISLGQQADTIYF. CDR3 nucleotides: TGTGCCATCAGTTTGGGACAGCAGGCGGACACCATATATTTT.